The rows below give T cell receptor beta chains drawn from one sample of a study of shared clonotypes between healthy human individuals. The repertoire was sequenced with immunoSEQ multiplex PCR; TCRdb's copy has only in-frame clones and lacks some. Of 2 million to 3 million clones in the sample, 85% to 95% were seen once. Specimen: naive CD4+ T cells sorted from blood. Every receptor here comes from a man younger than 30 in good health. CDR3s leave out the opening cysteine and the closing phenylalanine or tryptophan. A D gene is named only where the DNA matches it firmly.

D	V	J	length	CDR3
-	TRBV2	TRBJ2-5	13	ASSGGGGAGETQY
-	TRBV7-9	TRBJ1-3	11	ASRLGTGNTIY
-	TRBV5-6	TRBJ2-5	9	ASSSRGTQY
-	TRBV5-1	TRBJ1-6	13	ASSLTGQDNSPLH
-	TRBV15	TRBJ2-7	12	ATSRGTVTYEQY
TRBD2	TRBV7-2	TRBJ2-7	17	ASSGAGTSGTSLSFEQY
-	TRBV7-8	TRBJ2-3	14	ASSLAGPHGTDTQY
TRBD1	TRBV7-9	TRBJ1-1	13	ASSARTGPNTEAF
-	TRBV7-9	TRBJ2-3	13	ASSLAGTEADTQY
-	TRBV30	TRBJ1-2	9	AWSQDYGYT
-	TRBV28	TRBJ1-2	10	ASSFGVGGYT
-	TRBV29-1	TRBJ2-7	12	SVEGDTFPYEQY
-	TRBV19	TRBJ2-7	14	ASSPRFPAASYEQY
-	TRBV15	TRBJ1-2	12	ATSRDREVYGYT
-	TRBV9	TRBJ1-2	14	ASSGGSTAINYGYT
-	TRBV29-1	TRBJ1-1	8	SAGDGEAF
TRBD1	TRBV30	TRBJ1-5	14	AWNFRGQVSNQPQH
TRBD2	TRBV5-5	TRBJ2-2	13	ASSFSQRGTGELF
-	TRBV6-5	TRBJ2-5	13	ASSPLGTGKETQY
TRBD2	TRBV10-1	TRBJ2-2	15	ASSESGSSGVTGELF
-	TRBV10-3	TRBJ2-5	11	AITRGPQETQY
-	TRBV28	TRBJ1-2	11	ASSRTQDFGYT
-	TRBV19	TRBJ2-4	14	ASSPGGFKTKNIQY
TRBD1	TRBV5-4	TRBJ2-1	14	ASRLDRALSYNEQF
-	TRBV5-1	TRBJ1-4	11	ASSLALNEKLF
TRBD2	TRBV6-5	TRBJ2-1	12	ASTASGVYNEQF
-	TRBV10-3	TRBJ2-3	12	AISDWRLTDTQY
-	TRBV4-2	TRBJ1-4	20	ASSPNIKMDGARGATNEKLF
TRBD1	TRBV4-1	TRBJ1-4	13	ASSQPQGGNEKLF
-	TRBV27	TRBJ1-6	13	ASSSRGYFGSPLH
TRBD1	TRBV7-2	TRBJ2-1	11	ATSAGGADEQF
-	TRBV28	TRBJ1-6	11	ASSLLENSPLH
TRBD2	TRBV9	TRBJ2-7	16	ASSVGSSGGSVSYEQY
TRBD1	TRBV6-5	TRBJ1-2	11	ASRRQGDYGYT
TRBD1	TRBV19	TRBJ1-1	12	ASSIQGADTEAF
TRBD1	TRBV18	TRBJ2-3	14	ASSPLKGASTDTQY
-	TRBV19	TRBJ2-5	10	ASSIVRETQY
TRBD1	TRBV29-1	TRBJ1-5	10	SVGQGNQPQH
TRBD2	TRBV4-2	TRBJ2-2	17	ASSQDWVGTRTGTGELF
TRBD1	TRBV30	TRBJ2-7	11	AWSGTGFYEQY
TRBD1	TRBV14	TRBJ1-2	13	ASSPGSGGLYGYT
-	TRBV6-5	TRBJ1-6	13	ASSSFRSENSPLH
-	TRBV19	TRBJ1-5	13	ASRTVGDSNQPQH
-	TRBV7-2	TRBJ1-1	13	ASSLLSGGDTEAF
TRBD2	TRBV28	TRBJ2-2	13	ASSFQRGNTGELF
TRBD1	TRBV10-1	TRBJ1-5	16	ASRPRTGSILGNQPQH
-	TRBV4-3	TRBJ2-3	14	ASSQNYRVSTDTQY
-	TRBV15	TRBJ1-5	15	ATSRARLGYSNQPQH
TRBD1	TRBV5-1	TRBJ2-5	16	ASSFRFGGQGAGETQY
TRBD1	TRBV29-1	TRBJ1-4	12	SVGQGTANEKLF
TRBD1	TRBV5-1	TRBJ2-3	14	ASSSGGGQGANTQY
TRBD1	TRBV7-2	TRBJ2-2	15	ASSLMGTGINTGELF
-	TRBV5-4	TRBJ2-3	15	ASSLGAAGASTDTQY
-	TRBV6-1	TRBJ2-7	12	ASSIGGDAYEQY
TRBD2	TRBV15	TRBJ2-7	12	ATSRATSGYEQY